This is a list of T cell receptor beta chains from one sample in a study of human T cells and chemical hapten exposure. From the RACE reads, TCRdb called clonotypes with MiXCR, one entry per CDR3 protein. There are more than 75,000 distinct CDR3 sequences in the sample; 9.5% to 13% occur only once, and 2% to 2.5% lies in the top ten. The source material was whole blood, sampled in connection with sensitization to the hapten diphenylcyclopropenone (DPC). Receptor source: a woman aged 25 to 39 with alopecia areata. Some clones in this sample may be carry-over from other donors' samples. Each CDR3 is given without its conserved first and last residue.

v_call cdr3_aa
TRBV20-1 SARAGVNTEAF
TRBV3-1 ASSLGPSGYEQY
TRBV28 ASSFERNQH
TRBV18 ASSPGQPSAGYT
TRBV27 ASSPAEDSNQPQH
TRBV5-1 ASSYGGQGYEQY
TRBV10-3 AISVAQGNTEAF
TRBV27 ASSSRDYGYT
TRBV2 ASNVQEQVLT
TRBV11-2 ASSLSRAGAYNEQF
TRBV12-3/TRBV12-4 ASSPDRAGGSSYNEQF
TRBV9 ASSPNPVGPSELF
TRBV29-1 SVDSSHYGYT
TRBV7-2 ASSPRDNQETQY
TRBV28 ASEETGELF
TRBV11-1 ASSLAENTGELF
TRBV12-3/TRBV12-4 ASSFEGLQGDGSPLH
TRBV7-9 ASSFGGEDTQY
TRBV30 AWSPHSVPGDTQY
TRBV5-1 ASSNPHGDTDTQY
TRBV5-1 ASSLGPTTYEQY
TRBV14 ASSHRQGTYGYT
TRBV6-5 ASSSSLGYLEQY
TRBV29-1 SVRGGPNNSPLH
TRBV12-3/TRBV12-4 ASSSPPGTTNYGYT
TRBV7-2 ASSSTTGSGNTIY
TRBV9 ASGRQGGSTDTQY
TRBV5-1 ASSLGLNNEQF
TRBV6-2/TRBV6-3 ASSRTETQY
TRBV12-3/TRBV12-4 ASSYGRSDTQY
TRBV6-6 ASSHGGTYDPTDTQY
TRBV14 ASSQEKGAYTGELF
TRBV7-2 ASSPRGQAKNIQY
TRBV27 ASSLTVSYEQY
TRBV28 ASSLGLAGYTDTQY
TRBV28 ASRRPTETFYGYT
TRBV14 ATSRREGNSPLH
TRBV4-2 ASSPRGGGTGELF
TRBV12-3/TRBV12-4 ASGGGLEQY
TRBV29-1 SVAGPYTEAF
TRBV2 ASSLTHREF
TRBV5-1 ASSLAGPWDEQF
TRBV9 ASSDKILTDTQY
TRBV10-1 ASSATGGGDTQY
TRBV19 ASSMGSGELF
TRBV5-6 ASSLGVRETYNEQF
TRBV9 ASSVDRGGTGNTIY
TRBV4-3 ASSPAGGTEELF
TRBV10-3 AISVEGDTEAF
TRBV7-8 ASSLVVTDTQY
TRBV18 ASYSEGGDTQY
TRBV4-3 ASSQDLAGELF